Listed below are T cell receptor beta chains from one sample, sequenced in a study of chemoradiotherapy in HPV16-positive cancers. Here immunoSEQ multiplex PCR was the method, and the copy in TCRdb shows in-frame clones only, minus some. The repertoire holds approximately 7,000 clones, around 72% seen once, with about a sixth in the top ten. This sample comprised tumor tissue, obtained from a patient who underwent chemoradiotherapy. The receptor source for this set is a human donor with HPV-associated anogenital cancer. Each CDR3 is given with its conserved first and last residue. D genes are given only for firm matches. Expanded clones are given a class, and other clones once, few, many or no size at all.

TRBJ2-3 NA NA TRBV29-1 CSTRTFTDTQYF TGCAGCACCCGAACGTTCACAGATACGCAGTATTTT
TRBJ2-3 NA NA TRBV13 CASSLGPDTQYF TGTGCCAGCAGCTTAGGTCCAGATACGCAGTATTTT
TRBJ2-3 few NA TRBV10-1 CASSDPTGHRVTQYF TGCGCCAGCAGTGATCCTACAGGGCATCGTGTTACGCAGTATTTT
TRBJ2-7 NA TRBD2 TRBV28 CASSLMGGVHEQYF TGTGCCAGCAGTTTGATGGGGGGGGTTCACGAGCAGTACTTC
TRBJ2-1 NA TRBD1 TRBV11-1 CASSSGQGAYNEQFF TGTGCCAGCAGCTCCGGACAGGGGGCTTACAATGAGCAGTTCTTC
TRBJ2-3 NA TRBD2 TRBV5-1 CASSRGNGLAGGDTQYF TGCGCCAGCAGCCGGGGGAATGGACTAGCGGGGGGAGATACGCAGTATTTT
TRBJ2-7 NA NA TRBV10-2 CASSEGPRSRQWYF TGCGCCAGCAGTGAGGGGCCGCGATCTCGGCAGTGGTACTTC
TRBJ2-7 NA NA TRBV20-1 CSAHRREQYF TGCAGTGCCCACAGGCGCGAGCAGTACTTC
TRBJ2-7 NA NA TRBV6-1 CASSDSGVTYSYEQYF TGTGCCAGCAGTGATTCAGGGGTCACCTACTCCTACGAGCAGTACTTC
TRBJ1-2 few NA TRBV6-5 CASSRSGQSYGYTF TGTGCCAGCAGTCGCTCCGGGCAGAGCTATGGCTACACCTTC
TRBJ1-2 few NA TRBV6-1 CASMGPLGYTF TGTGCCAGCATGGGGCCCTTAGGCTACACCTTC
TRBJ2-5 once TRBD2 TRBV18 CASSPPGLAGGPSETQYF TGTGCCAGCTCACCACCCGGACTAGCGGGGGGCCCTTCCGAGACCCAGTACTTC
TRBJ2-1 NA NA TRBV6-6 CASSYSDSAVEQFF TGTGCCAGCAGTTATTCGGACTCGGCTGTTGAGCAGTTCTTC
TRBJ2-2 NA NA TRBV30 CAWSPPGSGPGTGELFF TGTGCCTGGAGCCCCCCCGGTTCAGGTCCGGGGACCGGGGAGCTGTTTTTT
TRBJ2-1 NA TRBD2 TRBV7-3 CASSSPLLSGDSYNEQFF TGTGCCAGCAGCTCCCCGCTCCTAAGCGGGGACTCCTACAATGAGCAGTTCTTC
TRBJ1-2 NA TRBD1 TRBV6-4 CASSDPTPGTGYGYTF TGTGCCAGCAGTGACCCTACTCCCGGGACAGGCTATGGCTACACCTTC
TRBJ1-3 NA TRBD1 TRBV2 CASSSGQGEGNTIYF TGTGCCAGCAGTTCCGGACAGGGAGAAGGAAACACCATATATTTT
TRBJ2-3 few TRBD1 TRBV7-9 CASSHPKVRQGGVDTQYF TGTGCCAGCAGCCACCCCAAGGTCCGACAGGGGGGAGTGGATACGCAGTATTTT
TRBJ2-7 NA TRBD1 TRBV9 CASSQGTGWDVYEQYF TGTGCCAGCAGCCAGGGGACAGGGTGGGATGTTTACGAGCAGTACTTC
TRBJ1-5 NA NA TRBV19 CASSIEEGSNQPQHF TGTGCCAGTAGTATAGAAGAGGGTAGCAATCAGCCCCAGCATTTT
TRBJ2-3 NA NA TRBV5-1 CASSLGNTGLDTQYF TGCGCCAGCAGCCTGGGAAATACAGGGTTAGATACGCAGTATTTT
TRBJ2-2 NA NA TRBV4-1 CASSVVGTNRELFF TGCGCCAGCAGCGTCGTAGGGACAAACCGGGAGCTGTTTTTT
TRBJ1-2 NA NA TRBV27 CASSFPGGYGYTF TGTGCCAGCAGTTTTCCGGGGGGCTATGGCTACACCTTC
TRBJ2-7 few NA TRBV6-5 CASSRSGGSYEQYF TGTGCCAGCAGCAGGTCAGGCGGCTCCTACGAGCAGTACTTC
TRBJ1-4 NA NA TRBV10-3 CAISVRPATNEKLFF TGTGCCATCAGTGTCAGACCTGCAACTAATGAAAAACTGTTTTTT
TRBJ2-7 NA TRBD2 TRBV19 CASSILAGDEQYF TGTGCCAGTAGTATTCTCGCGGGAGACGAGCAGTACTTC
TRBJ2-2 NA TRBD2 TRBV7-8 CASSPAGGPNTGELFF TGTGCCAGCAGCCCGGCGGGGGGGCCGAACACCGGGGAGCTGTTTTTT
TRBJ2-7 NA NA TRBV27 CASRPTVGVHEQYF TGTGCCAGCAGGCCGACCGTCGGGGTCCACGAGCAGTACTTC
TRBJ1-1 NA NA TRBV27 CASSLGLGIPNTEAFF TGTGCCAGCAGTTTAGGGTTGGGGATCCCGAACACTGAAGCTTTCTTT
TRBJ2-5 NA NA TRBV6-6 CASSYPTEGGRETQYF TGTGCCAGCAGTTACCCCACGGAGGGGGGGAGGGAGACCCAGTACTTC
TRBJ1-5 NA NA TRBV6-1 CASSNREYSNQPQHF TGTGCCAGCAGCAACAGGGAGTATAGCAATCAGCCCCAGCATTTT
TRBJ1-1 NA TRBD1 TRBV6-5 CASSYNRGGTEAFF TGTGCCAGCAGTTACAACAGGGGAGGGACTGAAGCTTTCTTT
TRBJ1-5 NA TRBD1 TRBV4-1 CASSQDSGQVHQPQHF TGCGCCAGCAGCCAAGATTCAGGACAGGTTCATCAGCCCCAGCATTTT
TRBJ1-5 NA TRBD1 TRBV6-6 CASIAGGAGSNQPQHF TGTGCCAGCATCGCAGGGGGCGCGGGAAGCAATCAGCCCCAGCATTTT
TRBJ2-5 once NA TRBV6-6 CASSSTGSQETQYF TGTGCCAGCAGTTCCACAGGTTCACAAGAGACCCAGTACTTC
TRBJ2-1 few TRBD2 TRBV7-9 CASSPTSGGWHEQFF TGTGCCAGCAGCCCGACTAGCGGGGGGTGGCATGAGCAGTTCTTC
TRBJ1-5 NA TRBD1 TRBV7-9 CASSRGTGGGFGNQPQHF TGTGCCAGCAGCCGTGGGACAGGGGGAGGGTTTGGCAATCAGCCCCAGCATTTT
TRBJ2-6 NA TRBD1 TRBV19 CASSTRTGLSSGANVLTF TGTGCCAGTAGTACCCGGACAGGGCTTAGCTCTGGGGCCAACGTCCTGACTTTC
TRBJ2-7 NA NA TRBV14 CASSQGRTGAEQYF TGTGCCAGCAGCCAAGGTAGGACGGGGGCCGAGCAGTACTTC
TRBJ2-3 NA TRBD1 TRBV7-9 CADRGPSTDTQYF TGTGCAGACAGGGGGCCGAGCACAGATACGCAGTATTTT
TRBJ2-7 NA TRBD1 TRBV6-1 CASSERQGRTYEQYF TGTGCCAGCAGTGAACGACAGGGACGGACCTACGAGCAGTACTTC
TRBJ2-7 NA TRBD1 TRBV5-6 CASRHGTGINEQYF TGTGCCAGCAGGCACGGGACAGGAATAAACGAGCAGTACTTC
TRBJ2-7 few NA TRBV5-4 CASSLSLAMGDSEQYF TGTGCCAGCAGCTTGAGCTTGGCGATGGGGGATAGCGAGCAGTACTTC
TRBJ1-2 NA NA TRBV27 CASSWNRESGYTF TGTGCCAGCAGTTGGAACAGGGAGAGTGGCTACACCTTC
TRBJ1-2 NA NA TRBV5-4 CASSRTPIDYGYTF TGTGCCAGCAGCCGAACACCGATAGACTATGGCTACACCTTC
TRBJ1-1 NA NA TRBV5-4 CASSFSFRVVNTEAFF TGTGCCAGCAGCTTCTCCTTCAGGGTGGTGAACACTGAAGCTTTCTTT
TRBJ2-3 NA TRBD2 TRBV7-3 CASAGGTDTQYF TGTGCCAGCGCGGGGGGCACAGATACGCAGTATTTT